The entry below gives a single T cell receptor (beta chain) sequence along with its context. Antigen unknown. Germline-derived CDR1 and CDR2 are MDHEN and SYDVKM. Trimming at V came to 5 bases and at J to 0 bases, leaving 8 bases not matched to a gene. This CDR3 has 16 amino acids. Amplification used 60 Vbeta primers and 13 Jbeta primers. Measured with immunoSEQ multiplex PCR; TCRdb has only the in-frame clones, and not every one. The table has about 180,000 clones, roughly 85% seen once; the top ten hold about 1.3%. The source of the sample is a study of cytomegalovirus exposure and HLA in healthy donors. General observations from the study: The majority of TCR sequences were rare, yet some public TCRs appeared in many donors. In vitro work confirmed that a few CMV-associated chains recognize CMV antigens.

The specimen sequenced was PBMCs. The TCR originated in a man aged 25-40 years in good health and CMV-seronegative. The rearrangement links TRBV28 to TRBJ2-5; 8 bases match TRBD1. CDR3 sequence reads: CASSPGTGVYQETQYF. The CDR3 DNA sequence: TGTGCCAGCAGTCCCGGGACAGGAGTGTACCAAGAGACCCAGTACTTC.